This T cell receptor beta chain emerged from a study of response to subunit inactivated influenza vaccine. This clonotype was counted between two and nine times. Germline lookup yields CDR1 SEHNR and CDR2 FQNEAQ (reference sequence). The CDR3 is 16 amino acids. V was trimmed by 0 bases and J by 0 bases, leaving 12 bases between them. MiXCR, applied by TCRdb to the RT-PCR reads, yields one record per CDR3 protein. This table holds about 570,000 distinct CDR3 sequences, approximately 10% found once. Another study also made use of these data, one on T cells expressing NK-cell markers. From that paper: Generation of TCR beta cDNA was performed by 5'RACE template switching incorporating UMIs. The leading position in the CD3+CD56-NKG2C+ fraction of a few donors also went to these clonotypes.

The TCR sequence derives from a man in his fifties or sixties who received an inactivated influenza vaccine. The chain joins TRBV7-9 to TRBJ2-7; a possible D gene is TRBD1 (6 bases). This material consisted of PBMCs from blood, taken on the day of vaccination. The chain's CDR3 is CASSLADSSSSYEQYF. DNA of the CDR3: TGTGCCAGCAGCTTAGCGGACAGCAGTTCCTCCTACGAGCAGTACTTC.